Listed here is a single T cell receptor beta chain. The sample belongs to a study of T-cell reconstitution after alpha-beta-depleted transplantation in children. Looked up from germline, CDR1 is SNHLY and CDR2 is FYNNEI. Trimming left V 2 bases short and J 4 bases short, with 9 bases between. CDR3 length: 13 residues. The TCRbeta library incorporated unique molecular identifiers. A single record per CDR3 protein comes from TCRdb applying MiXCR to the PCR reads. The sample lists 250,000 to 350,000 distinct CDR3 sequences; roughly 9.5% were seen once. The chain links TRBV2 to TRBJ2-7, with no clear D. Sequenced material: PBMCs from the stem cell graft donor, taken from the stem cell graft. This clonotype was obtained from a human donor who donated a stem cell graft to a child with SCID. The CDR3 DNA is TGTGCCAGCAGTGAAATTTTGAGTTACGAGCAGTACTTC. Its protein product is CASSEILSYEQYF.